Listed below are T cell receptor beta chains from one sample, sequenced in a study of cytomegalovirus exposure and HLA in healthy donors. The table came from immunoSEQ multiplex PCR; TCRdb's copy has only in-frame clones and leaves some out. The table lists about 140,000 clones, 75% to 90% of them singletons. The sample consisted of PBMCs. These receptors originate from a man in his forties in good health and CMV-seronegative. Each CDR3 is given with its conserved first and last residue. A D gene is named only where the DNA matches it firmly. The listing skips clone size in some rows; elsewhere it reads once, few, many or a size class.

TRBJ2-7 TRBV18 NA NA TGTGCCAGCTCAGCCGGGGCGGGGCTTGACGAGCAGTACTTC CASSAGAGLDEQYF
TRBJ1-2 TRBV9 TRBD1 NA TGTGCCAGCAGCGTAGCTGAAGGACAGGGGGGACTAAACTATGGCTACACCTTC CASSVAEGQGGLNYGYTF
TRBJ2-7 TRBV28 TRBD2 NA TGTGCCAGCAGTTTTCCCTTAGCGGGGGGGGCCTACGAGCAGTACTTC CASSFPLAGGAYEQYF
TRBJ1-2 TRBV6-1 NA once TGTGCCAGCAAGGAGGGCAGTATCGCTAACTATGGCTACACCTTC CASKEGSIANYGYTF
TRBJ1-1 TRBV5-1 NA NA TGCGCCAGCAGCCCTGGTTCCAGGGGCATGCAAGAAGCTTTCTTT CASSPGSRGMQEAFF
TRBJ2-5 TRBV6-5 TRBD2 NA TGTGCCAGCATCAAACGGGCGGGGGGGCAAGAGACCCAGTACTTC CASIKRAGGQETQYF
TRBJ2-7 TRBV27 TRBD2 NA TGTGCCAGCAGTCCCCGGGCTAGCGGGGGGATCTACGAGCAGTACTTC CASSPRASGGIYEQYF
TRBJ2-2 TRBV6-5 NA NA TGTGCCAGCAGCCAAACATCTGGTACCGGGGAGCTGTTTTTT CASSQTSGTGELFF
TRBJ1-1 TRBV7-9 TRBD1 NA TGTGCCAGCAGCCCTTTAACAGGGGTTGAAGCTTTCTTT CASSPLTGVEAFF
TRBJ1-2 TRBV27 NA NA TGTGCCAGCAGTTTATGGTCAGGGAACTATGGCTACACCTTC CASSLWSGNYGYTF
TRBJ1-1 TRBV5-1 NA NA TGCGCCAGCAGCTTTAATCCTTTGGAGGGAGGTGCTTTCTTT CASSFNPLEGGAFF
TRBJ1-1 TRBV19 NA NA TGTGCCAGTACTCCTCCGGAGGGGACTGAAGCTTTCTTT CASTPPEGTEAFF
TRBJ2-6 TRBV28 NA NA TGTGCCAGCAGTTTATACATACGGAGATCTGGGGCCAACGTCCTGACTTTC CASSLYIRRSGANVLTF
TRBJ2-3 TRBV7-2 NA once TGTGCCAGCAGCTTTGGGGGGTCTACAGATACGCAGTATTTT CASSFGGSTDTQYF
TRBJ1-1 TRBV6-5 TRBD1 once TGTGCCAGCAGTTACCAAGGGGGCGGGATGAACACTGAAGCTTTCTTT CASSYQGGGMNTEAFF
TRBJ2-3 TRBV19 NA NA TGTGCCAGTCGGAGACAGGCGGTATCTAGCACAGATACGCAGTATTTT CASRRQAVSSTDTQYF
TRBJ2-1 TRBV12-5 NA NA TGTGCTAGTGGTTTGGTAGCCCCCTTGGCAGGGGAGACCTACAATGAGCAGTTCTTC CASGLVAPLAGETYNEQFF
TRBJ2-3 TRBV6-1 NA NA TGTGCCAGCAGTGAACTTTTAGATAGCACAGATACGCAGTATTTT CASSELLDSTDTQYF
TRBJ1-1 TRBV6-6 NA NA TGTGCCAGCAGTCTACCGGGATCCACTGAAGCTTTCTTT CASSLPGSTEAFF
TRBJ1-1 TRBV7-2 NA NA TGTGCCAGCAGCGAAAGTGCGGTAACTGAAGCTTTCTTT CASSESAVTEAFF
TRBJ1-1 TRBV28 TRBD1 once TGTGCCAGCAGTGGGGGACAGTACACTGAAGCTTTCTTT CASSGGQYTEAFF
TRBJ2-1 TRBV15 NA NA TGTGCCACCAGCCCAGACTGGCATGAGCAGTTCTTC CATSPDWHEQFF
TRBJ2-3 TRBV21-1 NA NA TGTGCCAGCAGCAAAGGGACTAGCAGGCCCACCACAGATACGCAGTATTTT CASSKGTSRPTTDTQYF
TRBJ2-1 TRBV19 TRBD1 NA TGTGCCAGTAGTATACTGGGACAGGGGGTCTACAATGAGCAGTTCTTC CASSILGQGVYNEQFF
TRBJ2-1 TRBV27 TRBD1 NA TGTGCCAGCAGTCCGCGACAGGGGTTCTACAATGAGCAGTTCTTC CASSPRQGFYNEQFF
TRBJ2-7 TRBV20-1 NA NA TGCAGTGCTAGAGCGGTCTACGAGCAGTACTTC CSARAVYEQYF
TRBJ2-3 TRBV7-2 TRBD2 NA TGTGCCAGCAGCCTACTGGGTAGCGGGGGGGCCTTAGATACGCAGTATTTT CASSLLGSGGALDTQYF
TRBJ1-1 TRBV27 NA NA TGTGCCAGCAGCCCAGACTCCGGTGGCACTGAAGCTTTCTTT CASSPDSGGTEAFF
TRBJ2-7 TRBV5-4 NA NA TGTGCCAGCAGCTTGGCCCTTGACAGAGCCAGCCACGAGCAGTACTTC CASSLALDRASHEQYF
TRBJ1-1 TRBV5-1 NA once TGCGCCAGCAGCTTAACTATCGACAGGCCAAACACTGAAGCTTTCTTT CASSLTIDRPNTEAFF
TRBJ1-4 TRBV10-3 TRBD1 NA TGTGCCATAGGGACAGCTAATGAAAAACTGTTTTTT CAIGTANEKLFF
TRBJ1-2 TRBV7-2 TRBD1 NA TGTGCCAGCAGCTCCCAGACAGGGGGAAACTATGGCTACACCTTC CASSSQTGGNYGYTF
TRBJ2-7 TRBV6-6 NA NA TGTGCCAGCAGTTACCCCCCGGGGGTGAGCTCCTACGAGCAGTACTTC CASSYPPGVSSYEQYF
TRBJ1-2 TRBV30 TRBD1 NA TGTGCCTGGAGTGGACAGGGGTTTGGCGGCTACACCTTC CAWSGQGFGGYTF
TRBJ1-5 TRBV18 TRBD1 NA TGTGCCAGCTCACGAGGACAGGATCAGCCCCAGCATTTT CASSRGQDQPQHF
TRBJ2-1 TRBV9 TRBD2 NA TGTGCCAGCAGCGCACACAGGGGAGGGATAGCGGGGGGCAACAATGAGCAGTTCTTC CASSAHRGGIAGGNNEQFF
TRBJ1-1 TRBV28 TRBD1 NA TGTGCCAGCAGTCCTGGGACAGGGAGCACGAACACTGAAGCTTTCTTT CASSPGTGSTNTEAFF
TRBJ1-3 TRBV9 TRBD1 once TGTGCCAGCAGCCGGACAGGACTCTCTGGAAACACCATATATTTT CASSRTGLSGNTIYF
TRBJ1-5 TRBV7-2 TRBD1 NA TGTGCCAGCAGCTTGGGACAGGGAGGTGGCCAGCCCCAGCATTTT CASSLGQGGGQPQHF
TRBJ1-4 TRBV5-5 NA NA TGTGCCAGCAGCCGCCCACAGGAAAAACTGTTTTTT CASSRPQEKLFF
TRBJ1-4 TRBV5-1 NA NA TGCGCCAGCAGCTTCCAAGGGGCTAATGAAAAACTGTTTTTT CASSFQGANEKLFF
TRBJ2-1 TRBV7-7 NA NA TGTGCCAGCAGCTTCCGCAGGGATTCCCATGAGCAGTTCTTC CASSFRRDSHEQFF
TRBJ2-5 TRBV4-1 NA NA TGCGCCAGCAGCCAAGACTCTGGGGGCCCATTAGGGACCCAGTACTTC CASSQDSGGPLGTQYF
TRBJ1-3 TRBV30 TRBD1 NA TGTGCCTACCAGACGACAGGGATTGCTGGAAACACCATATATTTT CAYQTTGIAGNTIYF
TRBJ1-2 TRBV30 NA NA TGTGCCTGGAGTGGGAACAGGTTTGGCTACACCTTC CAWSGNRFGYTF